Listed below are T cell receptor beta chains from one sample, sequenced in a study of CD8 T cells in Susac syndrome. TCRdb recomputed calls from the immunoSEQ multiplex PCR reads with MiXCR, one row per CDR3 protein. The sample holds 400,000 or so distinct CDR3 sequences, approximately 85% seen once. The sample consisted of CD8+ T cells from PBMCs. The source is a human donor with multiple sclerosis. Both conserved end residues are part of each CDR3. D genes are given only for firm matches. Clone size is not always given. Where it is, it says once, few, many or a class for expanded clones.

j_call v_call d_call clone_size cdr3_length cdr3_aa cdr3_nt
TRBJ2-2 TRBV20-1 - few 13 CSASRDSTGELFF TGCAGTGCTAGCCGGGACTCCACCGGGGAGCTGTTTTTT
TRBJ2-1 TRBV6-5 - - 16 CASSYSTHPAYNEQFF TGTGCCAGCAGTTACTCAACCCACCCGGCATACAATGAGCAGTTCTTC
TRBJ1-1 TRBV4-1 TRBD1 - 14 CASSPQTGDLEAFF TGCGCCAGCAGCCCCCAGACAGGGGATTTAGAAGCTTTCTTT
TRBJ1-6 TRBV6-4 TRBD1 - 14 CASSDSTGGSPLHF TGTGCCAGCAGTGACTCGACAGGGGGTTCACCCCTCCACTTT
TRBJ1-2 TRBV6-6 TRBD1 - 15 CASRKGTGNDYGYTF TGTGCCAGCAGGAAAGGGACAGGGAACGACTATGGCTACACCTTC
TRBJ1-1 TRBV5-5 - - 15 CASSLTQGTGTEAFF TGTGCCAGCAGCCTAACCCAGGGCACGGGGACTGAAGCTTTCTTT
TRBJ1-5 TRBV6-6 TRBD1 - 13 CASADRVNQPQHF TGTGCCAGCGCGGACAGGGTCAATCAGCCCCAGCATTTT
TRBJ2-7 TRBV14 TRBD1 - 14 CASSQGQGAKEQYF TGTGCCAGCAGCCAAGGCCAGGGGGCTAAAGAGCAGTACTTC
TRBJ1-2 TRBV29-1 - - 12 CSVEFPNYGYTF TGCAGCGTTGAGTTTCCAAACTATGGCTACACCTTC
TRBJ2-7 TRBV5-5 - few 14 CASSLIWSSYEQYF TGTGCCAGCAGCTTGATTTGGTCTTCCTACGAGCAGTACTTC
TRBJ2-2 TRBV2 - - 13 CASSERGIGELFF TGTGCCAGCAGTGAACGGGGGATCGGGGAGCTGTTTTTT
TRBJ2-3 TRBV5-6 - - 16 CASSLGTHHGTDTQYF TGTGCCAGCAGCTTGGGGACTCATCACGGCACAGATACGCAGTATTTT
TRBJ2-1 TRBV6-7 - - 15 CARPGRTGSYNEQFF TGTGCCAGGCCGGGTCGAACAGGCTCCTACAATGAGCAGTTCTTC
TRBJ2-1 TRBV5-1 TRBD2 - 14 CASTSSGGYNEQFF TGCGCCAGCACTTCTAGCGGGGGCTACAATGAGCAGTTCTTC
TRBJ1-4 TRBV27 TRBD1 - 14 CASSSGTGDEKLFF TGTGCCAGCAGTTCCGGGACAGGGGATGAAAAACTGTTTTTT
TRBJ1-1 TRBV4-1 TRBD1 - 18 CASSQGGFPGQVNTEAFF TGCGCCAGCAGCCAAGGCGGGTTTCCGGGACAGGTAAACACTGAAGCTTTCTTT
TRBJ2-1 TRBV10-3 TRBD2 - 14 CASLSGGPYNEQFF TGTGCCAGTCTTAGCGGGGGGCCCTACAATGAGCAGTTCTTC
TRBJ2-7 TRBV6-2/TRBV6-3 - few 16 CASSYSGVTLDYEQYF TGTGCCAGCAGTTACTCAGGGGTAACCTTAGACTACGAGCAGTACTTC
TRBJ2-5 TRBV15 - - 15 CATSRRASPQETQYF TGTGCCACCAGCAGAAGGGCTAGCCCTCAAGAGACCCAGTACTTC
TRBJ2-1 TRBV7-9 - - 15 CASSSTRPSYNEQFF TGTGCCAGCAGCTCCACCCGGCCCTCGTACAATGAGCAGTTCTTC
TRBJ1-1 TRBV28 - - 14 CASSFGGALAEAFF TGTGCCAGCAGTTTTGGAGGCGCGTTAGCTGAAGCTTTCTTT
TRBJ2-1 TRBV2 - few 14 CASSHVTQGNEQFF TGTGCCAGCAGTCACGTCACCCAGGGCAATGAGCAGTTCTTC
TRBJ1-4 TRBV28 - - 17 CASRPSGGSGSNEKLFF TGTGCCAGCAGACCTTCGGGTGGGTCAGGATCTAATGAAAAACTGTTTTTT
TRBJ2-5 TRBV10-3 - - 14 CAISGGDGTGTQYF TGTGCCATCAGTGGGGGAGATGGGACCGGTACCCAGTACTTC
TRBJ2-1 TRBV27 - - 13 CASSLSRTNEQFF TGTGCCAGCAGTTTATCGAGGACAAATGAGCAGTTCTTC
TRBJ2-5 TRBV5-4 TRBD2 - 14 CASSSGLAVETQYF TGTGCCAGCAGCTCGGGACTAGCTGTAGAGACCCAGTACTTC
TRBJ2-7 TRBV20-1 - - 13 CSAGRGRSYEQYF TGCAGTGCCGGGCGGGGCAGATCCTACGAGCAGTACTTC
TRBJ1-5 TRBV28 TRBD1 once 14 CASRNRGSNQPQHF TGTGCCAGCAGAAACAGGGGCAGCAATCAGCCCCAGCATTTT
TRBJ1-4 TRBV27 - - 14 CASSTFRENEKLFF TGTGCCAGCAGTACCTTCAGAGAAAATGAAAAACTGTTTTTT
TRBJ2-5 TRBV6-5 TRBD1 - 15 CASSYWDRGGETQYF TGTGCCAGCAGTTACTGGGACAGGGGGGGAGAGACCCAGTACTTC
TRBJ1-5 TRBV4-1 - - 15 CASSQEEGTPQPQHF TGCGCCAGCAGCCAAGAGGAGGGGACACCACAGCCCCAGCATTTT
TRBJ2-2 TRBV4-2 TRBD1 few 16 CASSHPGTEDTGELFF TGTGCCAGCAGCCACCCCGGGACAGAGGACACCGGGGAGCTGTTTTTT
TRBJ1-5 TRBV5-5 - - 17 CASSLYAGLSSNQPQHF TGTGCCAGCAGCTTATACGCAGGCCTTTCGAGCAATCAGCCCCAGCATTTT
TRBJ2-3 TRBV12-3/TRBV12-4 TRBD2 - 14 CASSLAGFTDTQYF TGTGCCAGCAGCTTAGCGGGTTTCACAGATACGCAGTATTTT
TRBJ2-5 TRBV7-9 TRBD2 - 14 CASSLTGGMETQYF TGTGCCAGCAGCTTAACGGGAGGGATGGAGACCCAGTACTTC
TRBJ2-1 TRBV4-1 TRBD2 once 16 CASSHLLAGGPNEQFF TGCGCCAGCAGCCACTTACTAGCGGGGGGGCCAAATGAGCAGTTCTTC
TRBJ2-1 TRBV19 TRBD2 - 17 CASSIDLSGGSLYEQFF TGTGCCAGTAGTATAGACCTCTCGGGCGGGAGTCTCTATGAGCAGTTCTTC
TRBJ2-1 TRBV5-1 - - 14 CASSPVGGYNEQFF TGCGCCAGCAGCCCCGTAGGAGGTTACAATGAGCAGTTCTTC
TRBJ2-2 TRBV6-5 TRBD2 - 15 CASSTTSGTDGELFF TGTGCCAGCAGTACGACTAGCGGGACGGACGGGGAGCTGTTTTTT
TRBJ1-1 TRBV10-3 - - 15 CAISASIGVNTEAFF TGTGCCATCAGTGCGAGTATCGGGGTAAACACTGAAGCTTTCTTT
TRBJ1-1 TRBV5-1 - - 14 CASRPGQLNTEAFF TGCGCCAGCAGGCCAGGCCAACTGAACACTGAAGCTTTCTTT
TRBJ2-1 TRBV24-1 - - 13 CATSETVYNEQFF TGTGCCACCAGTGAGACGGTTTACAATGAGCAGTTCTTC
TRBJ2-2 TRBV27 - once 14 CASRPEGRTGELFF TGTGCCAGCAGACCTGAGGGGAGAACCGGGGAGCTGTTTTTT
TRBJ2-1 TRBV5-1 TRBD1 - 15 CASSLEGGGYNEQFF TGCGCCAGCAGCTTGGAAGGGGGCGGCTACAATGAGCAGTTCTTC
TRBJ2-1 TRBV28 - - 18 CASSPYPFGRRSYNEQFF TGTGCCAGCAGTCCCTACCCCTTTGGTCGTCGCTCCTACAATGAGCAGTTCTTC
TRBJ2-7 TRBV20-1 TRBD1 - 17 CSAPMVVRDRGQYEQYF TGCAGTGCCCCGATGGTAGTTCGGGACAGGGGGCAATACGAGCAGTACTTC
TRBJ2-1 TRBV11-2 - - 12 CASSSRVDEQFF TGTGCCAGCAGCTCCAGGGTCGATGAGCAGTTCTTC
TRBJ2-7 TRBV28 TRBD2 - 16 CASSFVGLAGVDEQYF TGTGCCAGCAGTTTCGTTGGACTAGCGGGAGTAGACGAGCAGTACTTC
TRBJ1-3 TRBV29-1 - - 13 CSVASGVGNTIYF TGCAGCGTTGCTTCCGGGGTCGGAAACACCATATATTTT
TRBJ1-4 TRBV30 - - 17 CAWSVPPQVGQPEKLFF TGTGCCTGGAGCGTCCCACCGCAGGTTGGTCAACCCGAAAAACTGTTTTTT
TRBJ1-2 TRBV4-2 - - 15 CASSQDVATPEGYTF TGTGCCAGCAGCCAAGATGTCGCGACTCCAGAGGGCTACACCTTC
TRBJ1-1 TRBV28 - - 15 CASSARTEENTEAFF TGTGCCAGCAGTGCCCGAACCGAGGAGAACACTGAAGCTTTCTTT
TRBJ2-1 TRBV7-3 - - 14 CASSYRTGSNEQFF TGTGCCAGCAGCTATAGGACGGGGTCCAATGAGCAGTTCTTC
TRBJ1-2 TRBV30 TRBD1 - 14 CAWRVPGGEYGYTF TGTGCCTGGAGGGTGCCAGGGGGCGAGTATGGCTACACCTTC
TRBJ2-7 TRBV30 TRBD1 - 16 CASYRDDRGDVYEQYF TGTGCCTCTTATCGTGATGACAGGGGTGATGTCTACGAGCAGTACTTC
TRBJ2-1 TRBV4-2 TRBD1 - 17 CASSSSQGPILGNEQFF TGTGCCAGCAGCTCGTCACAGGGGCCCATCTTGGGGAATGAGCAGTTCTTC